This T cell receptor (beta chain) was documented in a study of blood T cell repertoires in COVID-19. The germline V gene encodes CDR1 ENHRY and CDR2 SYGVKD. There are 14 residues in the CDR3. Trimming pared 3 bases from V and 0 bases from J, leaving 7 bases between. Only in-frame clones appear in the TCRdb table, and some are missing; sequencing was by immunoSEQ multiplex PCR. The sample shows around 130,000 clones, 84% of them seen only once. Ages ranged from about 18 to 100 years, with residence in 20 to 30 US areas. Categorization into cohorts depended on clinical history that participants reported.

The chain uses TRBV10-3 and TRBJ2-3; perhaps TRBD1 as D (5 bases). The clonotype comes from a woman aged 18-29 years who had been exposed to COVID-19. The specimen was PBMCs or T cells enriched from blood (not recorded which). CDR3 amino acids: CAISDDRSTDTQYF. As DNA, the CDR3 is TGTGCCATCAGTGATGACAGAAGCACAGATACGCAGTATTTT.